These 20 T cell receptor beta chains came from one sample sequenced in a study of monozygotic twins with inflammatory bowel disease. TCRdb reanalyzed the 5' RACE reads, giving one entry per CDR3 protein sequence and no DNA. This listing includes a few hundred thousand distinct CDR3 sequences. The sample taken for sequencing was blood. These receptor sequences come from a human donor with ulcerative colitis or Crohn's disease, or a healthy co-twin of an affected twin (not recorded which).

The chain uses TRBV5-1 and TRBJ2-3; absent DNA, TCRdb's TRBD1 call cannot be checked. This CDR3 spans 17 amino acids. Germline V lookup: CDR1 SGHRS, CDR2 YFSETQ. CDR3 sequence: CASSLVYAGGAEDTQYF.

The chain joins TRBV5-1 to TRBJ1-5; TCRdb indicates TRBD1, and absent DNA this call remains unverified. CDR3 length equals 21 residues. Germline-derived CDR1 and CDR2 are SGHRS and YFSETQ. The chain's CDR3 is CASSSDPHPGSYIYSNQPQHF.

The chain combines TRBV7-2 with TRBJ2-1; TCRdb proposes TRBD1, but this gene call is untestable without DNA. The length of the CDR3 is 15 residues. Germline V gene data show CDR1 as SGHTA and CDR2 as FQGNSA. CDR3 protein: CASRQDRASYNEQFF.

This rearrangement joins TRBV5-1 to TRBJ2-3; as DNA is missing, the TRBD1 call by TCRdb cannot be tested. Per the germline V gene, CDR1 is SGHRS and CDR2 is YFSETQ. The CDR3 spans 13 residues. The CDR3 sequence is CASSRDNTDTQYF.

The chain joins TRBV4-1 to TRBJ2-1; the TRBD1 assignment by TCRdb is unverifiable without DNA. This CDR3 comprises 16 residues. Germline values: CDR1 MGHRA, CDR2 YSYEKL. This CDR3 reads CASSQETGTGVNEQFF.

The CDR3 reads CASSLGAGYEQYF. The chain couples TRBV7-2 to TRBJ2-7; without DNA, the TCRdb call of TRBD1 cannot be checked. Germline lookup yields CDR1 SGHTA and CDR2 FQGNSA. The CDR3 contains 13 residues.

This chain's CDR3 is CASSPTGGREQFF. The J gene is TRBJ2-1, the V gene TRBV18. Germline V gives CDR1 KGHSH, CDR2 LQKENI. There are 13 residues in the CDR3.

The chain recombines TRBV4-3 with TRBJ2-1; TCRdb reports TRBD1, a call that lacks DNA to check it against. Germline lookup yields CDR1 LGHNA and CDR2 YSLEER. CDR3 length equals 16 residues. The CDR3 sequence: CASSQAAGAFYNEQFF.

The chain joins TRBV28 to TRBJ1-4. This CDR3 has 15 amino acids. Germline V gene lookup returns CDR1 MDHEN and CDR2 SYDVKM. The CDR3: CASRARIGPNEKLFF.

This rearrangement joins TRBV7-2 to TRBJ1-4; with no DNA, the TCRdb D assignment of TRBD1 cannot be verified. CDR1 is SGHTA, CDR2 FQGNSA, per germline. The length of the CDR3 is 17 residues. The CDR3 sequence: CASSLVGRGLANEKLFF.

This rearrangement joins TRBV18 to TRBJ1-2; TCRdb selects TRBD1, and the lack of DNA leaves this call unchecked. Germline V gene lookup returns CDR1 KGHSH and CDR2 LQKENI. CDR3 length: 14 amino acids. This CDR3 is CASSPRPGEGGYTF.

The chain employs TRBV12-3 or TRBV12-4 and TRBJ2-3. This CDR3 spans 15 amino acids. CDR3 loop: CASSLERASTDTQYF.

This chain uses TRBV12-3 or TRBV12-4 with TRBJ2-4; TCRdb designates TRBD1, a call that cannot be tested without DNA. This CDR3 is built from 15 residues. The CDR3 region is CASTEQGAAKNIQYF.

The V call is TRBV20-1, the J call TRBJ1-1; TCRdb reports TRBD1, a call that lacks DNA to check it against. This CDR3 region has 13 residues. CDR1 and CDR2 from the germline V gene are DFQATT and SNEGSKA (reference sequence). The CDR3 here is CSAREGARAEAFF.

The V and J genes are TRBV4-1 and TRBJ2-4; TCRdb designates TRBD2, a call that cannot be tested without DNA. The CDR3 sequence is 17 residues long. In germline, CDR1 is MGHRA, CDR2 YSYEKL. The CDR3 reads CASSQVKGDLAKNIQYF.

The rearrangement links TRBV9 to TRBJ2-5; with no DNA, the TCRdb D assignment of TRBD2 cannot be verified. Germline CDR1 SGDLS, CDR2 YYNGEE. This CDR3 region has 16 residues. The CDR3 reads CASSVEADRRAGAQYF.

CDR3 protein: CAISESRLTEAFF. The chain couples TRBV10-3 to TRBJ1-1. Germline CDR1 reads ENHRY; CDR2 reads SYGVKD. The CDR3 spans 13 residues.

This chain links TRBV27 with TRBJ2-1; TCRdb names TRBD2, which stays unverified in the absence of DNA. Germline lookup yields CDR1 MNHEY and CDR2 SMNVEV (reference sequence). The CDR3 consists of 15 residues. CDR3 amino acids: CASSLSVASGGEQFF.

V usage is TRBV6-2 or TRBV6-3 and J usage is TRBJ1-2; the D call from TCRdb, TRBD1, cannot be confirmed without DNA. CDR1 and CDR2 (germline): MNHEY, SVGEGT. This CDR3 is built from 13 residues. The CDR3 reads CASREQGLDGYTF.

V usage is TRBV6-1 and J usage is TRBJ1-1; the D call of TRBD1 rests on TCRdb alone, since no DNA is present to check it. The CDR3 loop spans 15 amino acids. Germline loops: CDR1 MNHNS, CDR2 SASEGT. CDR3 region: CASYLSAEGVRGDFF.